What follows are 24 T cell receptor beta chains derived from one specimen sequenced in a study of T cell repertoires in aging, cancer and after chemotherapy. Multiplex touch-down PCR with TRB-A/B primers amplified rearranged V-D-J TRB sequences. In TCRdb, the multiplex PCR reads were re-called with MiXCR into one record per CDR3 protein. This repertoire shows approximately 1,500 distinct CDR3 sequences, approximately 24% found once; its top ten account for roughly 10%. Amplification of TCR beta used genomic DNA extracted from peripheral blood. Source material: blood. These receptors all stem from a human donor in good health.

In its sample, this clonotype ranks as medium-sized (0.01 to 0.1%). The CDR3 region is CATSQELGYIYEQYF. CDR3 nucleotide sequence: TGTGCCACCAGCCAAGAACTGGGGTACATCTACGAGCAGTACTTC. This chain uses TRBV15 with TRBJ2-7, with D unclear. In germline, CDR1 is LNHNV, CDR2 YYDKDF (reference sequence). The CDR3 is 15 amino acids. Between the trimmed V and J ends, which lost 5 bases and 3 bases, there was a span of 17 bases.

In its sample, this clonotype is medium-sized. The CDR3 nucleotides read TGTGCCAGCAGCTTGACGGCGACTAGCACAGATACGCAGTATTTT. This codes for CASSLTATSTDTQYF. V is TRBV5-6 and J is TRBJ2-3; no clear D gene. Germline V gives CDR1 SGHDT, CDR2 YYEEEE. The CDR3 contains 15 residues. Trimming cost V 1 base and J 0 bases, with 9 bases left between them.

This clonotype is labeled as large (0.1 to 1%). The V gene is TRBV27, the J gene TRBJ1-5; D gene ambiguous. The germline V gene encodes CDR1 MNHEY and CDR2 SMNVEV (reference sequence). The CDR3 spans 12 residues. Trimming cost V 2 bases and J 6 bases, with 5 bases left between them. CDR3: CASSLIGQPQHF. In DNA, the CDR3 is TGTGCCAGCAGTTTAATAGGTCAGCCCCAGCATTTT.

By share of the sample, this clonotype is medium-sized (0.01 to 0.1%). The chain combines TRBV7-6 with TRBJ2-1; 10 bases align to TRBD2. The length of the CDR3 is 15 residues. V was pared by 5 bases and J by 5 bases, with 6 bases of the junction left unmatched. Germline loops: CDR1 SGHVS, CDR2 FNYEAQ. CDR3: CASSPGLALDNEQFF. CDR3 in DNA: TGTGCCAGCAGCCCGGGACTAGCGCTAGACAATGAGCAGTTCTTC.

This clonotype is classed as medium-sized. The chain is built from TRBV18 and TRBJ2-1; D is uncertain. Germline-derived CDR1 and CDR2 are KGHSH and LQKENI. The CDR3 length is 14 residues. Trimming shortened V by 5 bases and J by 10 bases, and 18 bases separated the two germline ends. The DNA of the CDR3 is TGTGCCAGCTCAAGCGCGAGATTTAGATGGGAGCAGTTCTTC. Residues: CASSSARFRWEQFF.

In this sample, this clonotype is medium-sized. The chain recombines TRBV10-3 with TRBJ2-1; 15 nucleotides match TRBD2. V shed 4 bases and J 6 bases; nucleotides not matched to a gene: 16. CDR1 is ENHRY, CDR2 SYGVKD, per germline. CDR3 size: 20 residues. CDR3 DNA sequence: TGTGCCATCAGTGGGCAGGGACTAGCGGGAGGAATAAGAGTAAGCAATGAGCAGTTCTTC. Translating it yields CAISGQGLAGGIRVSNEQFF.

This clonotype is labeled as large. This chain uses TRBV19 with TRBJ2-5, with D unresolved. Germline assignment: CDR1 LNHDA and CDR2 SQIVND (reference sequence). V dropped 5 bases and J dropped 2 bases, with 9 bases sitting between them. CDR3 length equals 13 residues. CDR3 amino acids: CASSLFEQETQYF. In nucleotides, the CDR3 is TGTGCCAGTAGTCTGTTTGAACAAGAGACCCAGTACTTC.

The V call is TRBV12-3 or TRBV12-4, the J call TRBJ1-1; D perhaps matches TRBD1 (5 bases). The CDR3 runs to 15 residues. Trimming pared 5 bases from V and 7 bases from J, leaving 20 bases between. The CDR3 is CASSAMTRGIVEAFF. The CDR3 coding sequence is TGTGCCAGCAGTGCAATGACACGGGGGATAGTTGAAGCTTTCTTT.

This clonotype is labeled as large. This chain uses TRBV12-3 or TRBV12-4 with TRBJ2-2, with D unresolved. V lost 3 bases and J 6 bases, leaving 11 bases between the germline ends. The CDR3 length is 14 residues. This CDR3 reads CASSFTQVSGELFF. The CDR3 nucleotides are TGTGCCAGCAGTTTTACCCAGGTCTCCGGGGAGCTGTTTTTT.

On this clonotype itself: One junction end disagrees with the germline gene, perhaps due to a read error. CDR3 region: CTSSAQGANSPLHF. CDR3 nucleotide sequence: TGTACCAGCAGCGCCCAGGGGGCGAATTCACCCCTCCACTTT. The rearrangement joins TRBV6-4 to TRBJ1-6, with 8 bases that match TRBD1. CDR1 is MRHNA, CDR2 SNTAGT, per germline. The CDR3 runs to 14 residues.

By frequency in the sample, this clonotype is medium-sized. The chain couples TRBV12-3 or TRBV12-4 to TRBJ2-5; 8 bases are a match to TRBD1. The V segment lost 5 bases and the J segment 13 bases; nucleotides outside the gene matches: 12. The CDR3 loop spans 13 amino acids. CDR3 residues: CASSPARDRPGYF. CDR3 bases: TGTGCCAGCAGTCCAGCCCGGGACAGGCCAGGGTACTTC.

Judged by abundance, this clonotype is medium-sized (0.01 to 0.1%). This chain links TRBV13 with TRBJ2-7, with TRBD1 matching 8 bases. From germline, CDR1 is PRHDT and CDR2 FYEKMQ (reference sequence). The CDR3 is made up of 16 amino acids. With V trimmed by 5 bases and J by 4 bases, 13 bases remained unmatched. The CDR3 loop is CASSPEPGTGRYEQYF. CDR3 nucleotide sequence: TGTGCCAGCAGCCCAGAACCTGGGACAGGCCGATACGAGCAGTACTTC.

By proportion, this clonotype is large. The V and J genes are TRBV30 and TRBJ1-2; TRBD1 matches 7 bases. CDR1 and CDR2 (germline): GTSNPN, SVGIG (reference sequence). This CDR3 has 12 residues. V shed 1 base and J 9 bases; nucleotides not matched to a gene: 5. The CDR3 loop reads CAWSAQTGRYTF. As DNA, the CDR3 is TGTGCCTGGAGTGCCCAGACAGGGCGCTACACCTTC.

V is TRBV6-2 or TRBV6-3 and J is TRBJ1-1; D uncertain. The germline V gene encodes CDR1 MNHEY and CDR2 SVGEGT. The CDR3 runs to 11 residues. With 7 bases removed from V and 9 bases from J, the gap between germline ends came to 12 bases. The CDR3 is CASTQGTKAFF. CDR3 sequence (DNA): TGTGCCAGCACCCAAGGTACTAAAGCTTTCTTT.

This clonotype qualifies as medium-sized (0.01 to 0.1%). The chain carries TRBV27 and TRBJ1-1, with 8 bases fitting TRBD1. CDR1 MNHEY and CDR2 SMNVEV come from the germline V gene (reference sequence). The V and J ends lost 5 bases and 1 base, in that order; junction bases with no gene match: 6. CDR3 size: 15 residues. The CDR3 here is CASSRLRGRNTEAFF. DNA for the CDR3: TGTGCCAGCAGTCGCCTCAGGGGGCGGAACACTGAAGCTTTCTTT.

This clonotype qualifies as medium-sized (0.01 to 0.1%). V and J are TRBV18 and TRBJ2-7; perhaps TRBD2 as D (6 bases). In germline, CDR1 is KGHSH, CDR2 LQKENI. The CDR3 spans 13 residues. The germline V and J ends were trimmed by 2 bases and 6 bases, with 11 bases remaining between them. CDR3 residues: CASSPNGGSEQYV. The CDR3 DNA is TGTGCCAGCTCACCAAACGGGGGATCCGAGCAGTACGTC.

This clonotype qualifies as medium-sized. The chain employs TRBV30 and TRBJ1-1; D is possibly TRBD1 (5 bases). The V gene lost 4 bases and the J gene lost 3 bases, with 15 bases spanning the gap. The CDR3 has 14 amino acids. CDR1 is GTSNPN, CDR2 SVGIG, per germline (reference sequence). CDR3 in amino acids: CAWKVGLMYTEAFF. The CDR3 bases are TGTGCCTGGAAGGTGGGACTAATGTACACTGAAGCTTTCTTT.

This clonotype was recorded a few times. This sequence joins TRBV5-1 and TRBJ2-2, with D unresolved. The V end was cut by 5 bases, the J end by 0 bases, with 11 bases between. CDR1 SGHRS and CDR2 YFSETQ come from the germline V gene. This CDR3 comprises 15 residues. The CDR3 loop is CASSLMGANTGELFF. The CDR3 nucleotides read TGCGCCAGCAGTCTAATGGGTGCGAACACCGGGGAGCTGTTTTTT.

By share of the sample, this clonotype is large. This rearrangement joins TRBV27 to TRBJ2-7; D is perhaps TRBD1 (5 bases). Germline V CDR1 and CDR2: MNHEY, SMNVEV (reference sequence). V shed 5 bases and J shed 4 bases, with 18 bases lying between them. The CDR3 loop spans 15 amino acids. This CDR3 is CASSPRQTELYEQYF. In DNA form, the CDR3 reads TGTGCCAGCAGTCCGCGTCAGACAGAACTTTACGAGCAGTACTTC.

This clonotype is large within its sample. The chain has TRBV11-1 and TRBJ1-5; possible D gene TRBD1, 6 bases. The CDR3 has 13 amino acids. The germline V gene has CDR1 SGHAT and CDR2 FQDESV (reference sequence). V lost 4 bases to trimming and J lost 4 bases, with 8 bases between them. CDR3 sequence: CASSSDRNQPQHF. As DNA, the CDR3 is TGTGCCAGCAGCTCCGACAGGAATCAGCCCCAGCATTTT.

The J gene is TRBJ2-1, the V gene TRBV6-5, with 8 bases matching TRBD1. This CDR3 region has 16 residues. With 0 bases clipped from V and 7 bases from J, the junction kept 8 bases outside the gene matches. The germline gives CDR1 MNHEY, CDR2 SVGAGI. CDR3 sequence: CASSYSRGQGLNEQFF. The CDR3 DNA follows: TGTGCCAGCAGTTACTCCCGCGGACAGGGCTTGAATGAGCAGTTCTTC.

The table lists this clonotype with a few counts. This sequence joins TRBV20-1 and TRBJ1-5, with TRBD1 matching 9 bases. Trimming took 5 bases from V and 6 from J; bases not matched to a gene: 14. This CDR3 spans 16 amino acids. CDR1 is DFQATT, CDR2 SNEGSKA, per germline (reference sequence). The CDR3: CSADRGGGQGSQPQHF. The CDR3 DNA reads TGCAGTGCTGATAGGGGGGGGGGACAGGGAAGTCAGCCCCAGCATTTT.

This clonotype was seen more than once but under ten times. This sequence joins TRBV19 and TRBJ2-3, with 16 bases matching TRBD2. CDR1 is LNHDA, CDR2 SQIVND, per germline (reference sequence). Trimming at V came to 4 bases and at J to 8 bases, leaving 6 bases not matched to a gene. This CDR3 has 16 residues. The DNA for the CDR3 is TGTGCCAGTAGTAGGGGACTAGCGGGAGGGCCAGGTACGCAGTATTTT. It specifies CASSRGLAGGPGTQYF.

This clonotype was counted once. The V gene is TRBV2, the J gene TRBJ1-2, with D uncertain. The germline V gene encodes CDR1 SNHLY and CDR2 FYNNEI. There are 13 residues in the CDR3. V was cut by 3 bases and J by 2 bases, with 7 bases left in between. In DNA, the CDR3 is TGTGCCAGCAGTGACACCCTCAACTATGGCTACACCTTC. Translation: CASSDTLNYGYTF.